This T cell receptor beta chain was retrieved from a study of blood T cell repertoires in COVID-19. The CDR3 sequence is 14 residues long. The V and J ends lost 4 bases and 6 bases respectively, with 16 bases between them. Germline CDR1 reads SNHLY; CDR2 reads FYNNEI. Assay used: immunoSEQ multiplex PCR; TCRdb lists only in-frame clones, some missing. This sample yields approximately 190,000 clones, of which about 86% are seen a single time; approximately 15% belongs to the top ten. The TCR sequence derives from a man aged 30 to 39 with active or convalescent COVID-19. The V call is TRBV2, the J call TRBJ2-7; the D gene is possibly TRBD2 (6 bases). The specimen sequenced was peripheral blood. The CDR3 coding sequence is TGTGCCAGCAGTGGGGTGGGAGGAGTCGGCGAGCAGTACTTC. Its translation is CASSGVGGVGEQYF. Full variable domain (rest looked up from reference TRBV2 and TRBJ2-7): EPEVTQTPSHQVTQMGQEVILRCVPISNHLYFYWYRQILGQKVEFLVSFYNNEISEKSEIFDDQFSVERPDGSNFTLKIRSTKLEDSAMYFCASSGVGGVGEQYFGPGTRLTVT.